The 30 T cell receptor beta chains presented below share a single source sample, sequenced in a study of graft-versus-host responses after intestinal transplantation. Sequenced by immunoSEQ multiplex PCR; TCRdb stores in-frame clones only, minus some. The profile shows tens of thousands of clones, around 90% of them singletons. The specimen was PBMCs, collected approximately 97 weeks after intestinal transplant. These receptors came from a human patient who received an intestinal transplant, so some T cells may come from the graft donor.

The chain employs TRBV5-4 and TRBJ2-5; D is perhaps TRBD2 (6 bases). The CDR3 is made up of 15 amino acids. The V and J ends lost 5 bases and 0 bases respectively, with 14 bases between them. The germline V gene encodes CDR1 SGHNT and CDR2 YYREEE (reference sequence). CDR3: CASSEVSGYQETQYF. The DNA for the CDR3 is TGTGCCAGCAGTGAGGTTAGCGGATACCAAGAGACCCAGTACTTC.

The chain couples TRBV11-2 to TRBJ2-7, with 8 bases lining up with TRBD2. CDR3 length: 15 residues. V gave up 2 bases and J gave up 2 bases; unmatched junction bases: 5. Germline V gene sequence: CDR1 SGHAT, CDR2 FQNNGV. The DNA of the CDR3 is TGTGCCAGCAGCTTACGGGGGGGCCCGACCTACGAGCAGTACTTC. This sequence encodes CASSLRGGPTYEQYF.

This sequence joins TRBV9 and TRBJ2-7, with 8 bases fitting TRBD1. Germline CDR1 reads SGDLS; CDR2 reads YYNGEE. The CDR3 runs 15 residues. V lost 0 bases to trimming and J lost 2 bases; unmatched junction nucleotides: 4. The CDR3 region has the DNA TGTGCCAGCAGCGTAGCAACAGGGGGACCCTACGAGCAGTACTTC. It is translated as CASSVATGGPYEQYF.

V gene TRBV6-5 combines with J gene TRBJ2-2; D unclear. CDR3 length: 15 residues. V lost 5 bases and J lost 0, with 10 bases in between. Germline CDR1 and CDR2: MNHEY and SVGAGI. The CDR3 nucleotides read TGTGCCAGCAGTATCACGTTCGCGAACACCGGGGAGCTGTTTTTT. Protein: CASSITFANTGELFF.

The chain couples TRBV11-1 to TRBJ2-1; 10 bases match TRBD2. J lost 9 bases, V lost 7 bases, and 9 bases had no gene match. This CDR3 has 14 residues. The germline V gene has CDR1 SGHAT and CDR2 FQDESV (reference sequence). For the CDR3, the DNA is TGTGCCAGCACCTTGAGCGGGGGGGCCGTTGAGCAGTTCTTC. Translated: CASTLSGGAVEQFF.

The V and J genes are TRBV5-4 and TRBJ1-2; perhaps TRBD1 as D (5 bases). The CDR3 extends over 14 amino acids. The germline V gene has CDR1 SGHNT and CDR2 YYREEE (reference sequence). V shed 4 bases and J shed 0 bases, with 10 bases lying between them. DNA for the CDR3: TGTGCCAGCAGCCAGACGGGGGCTAACTATGGCTACACCTTC. The encoded protein is CASSQTGANYGYTF.

The chain combines TRBV5-4 with TRBJ2-4, with D possibly matching TRBD1 (6 bases). V lost 4 bases and J 5 bases, leaving 13 bases between the germline ends. The CDR3 extends over 14 amino acids. Germline loops: CDR1 SGHNT, CDR2 YYREEE (reference sequence). The CDR3 DNA is TGTGCCAGCAGCCCCATAACAGGGCAAAACATTCAGTACTTC. This translates into CASSPITGQNIQYF.

This clone was counted a single time. The gene calls are TRBV30 and TRBJ1-2, with a tentative D call TRBD1 (6 bases). The CDR3 totals 14 residues. The germline CDR1 and CDR2 sequences are GTSNPN and SVGIG (reference sequence). The V end was cut by 0 bases, the J end by 7 bases, with 15 bases between. The CDR3 spells CAWSVDSKIVGYTF. The CDR3 DNA reads as TGTGCCTGGAGTGTGGACAGCAAGATAGTTGGCTACACCTTC.

The CDR3 here is CASSGTGGRVVSPLHF. The DNA for the CDR3 is TGTGCCAGCAGTGGGACAGGGGGTAGGGTTGTTTCACCCCTCCACTTT. This sequence joins TRBV2 and TRBJ1-6; 10 bases line up with TRBD1. The CDR3 extends over 16 amino acids. V gave up 4 bases and J gave up 9 bases; unmatched junction bases: 9. CDR1 and CDR2 (germline): SNHLY, FYNNEI.

The gene calls are TRBV9 and TRBJ2-2; D call uncertain. The CDR3 is made up of 14 amino acids. Germline lookup yields CDR1 SGDLS and CDR2 YYNGEE. V was cut by 0 bases and J by 2 bases, with 5 bases left in between. The CDR3 region is CASSVGGNTGELFF. The CDR3 region has the DNA TGTGCCAGCAGCGTAGGCGGCAACACCGGGGAGCTGTTTTTT. The whole variable domain, filled in from reference TRBV9 and TRBJ2-2, reads DSGVTQTPKHLITATGQRVTLRCSPRSGDLSVYWYQQSLDQGLQFLIQYYNGEERAKGNILERFSAQQFPDLHSELNLSSLELGDSALYFCASSVGGNTGELFFGEGSRLTVL.

The chain uses TRBV19 and TRBJ2-7; 7 nucleotides match TRBD1. V lost 3 bases to trimming and J lost 1 base; unmatched junction nucleotides: 9. Germline lookup yields CDR1 LNHDA and CDR2 SQIVND (reference sequence). The CDR3 runs 16 residues. CDR3 bases: TGTGCCAGTAGTATGGTAGGGGGCAGGGGTTCCTACGAGCAGTACTTC. Translating it yields CASSMVGGRGSYEQYF. The full variable domain, completed using reference TRBV19 and TRBJ2-7, is DGGITQSPKYLFRKEGQNVTLSCEQNLNHDAMYWYRQDPGQGLRLIYYSQIVNDFQKGDIAEGYSVSREKKESFPLTVTSAQKNPTAFYLCASSMVGGRGSYEQYFGPGTRLTVT.

V gene TRBV29-1 combines with J gene TRBJ2-2; D is possibly TRBD1 (5 bases). The CDR3 is 13 amino acids. Trimming pared 7 bases from V and 4 bases from J, leaving 13 bases between. Germline CDR1 is SQVTM and CDR2 is ANQGSEA. The CDR3: CSALRDSTGELFF. In nucleotides, the CDR3 is TGCAGCGCTCTCAGGGATAGCACCGGGGAGCTGTTTTTT.

The chain links TRBV6-5 to TRBJ2-3, with D possibly being TRBD2 (7 bases). The V end lost 7 bases, the J end lost 8 bases, and 22 bases lay between the germline ends. There are 15 residues in the CDR3. Germline values: CDR1 MNHEY, CDR2 SVGAGI. This CDR3 reads CASTIFRGGRGTQYF. DNA for the CDR3: TGTGCCAGCACCATCTTTAGGGGGGGGCGAGGTACGCAGTATTTT.

The chain couples TRBV4-1 to TRBJ2-5, with 9 positions matching TRBD2. In germline, CDR1 is MGHRA, CDR2 YSYEKL. Trimming took 1 base from V and 7 from J; bases not matched to a gene: 10. This CDR3 comprises 16 residues. The CDR3 region is CASSQGRTSVEATQYF. The CDR3 DNA follows: TGCGCCAGCAGCCAAGGTAGGACTAGCGTCGAAGCGACCCAGTACTTC.

The chain links TRBV5-4 to TRBJ2-5, with 11 bases lining up with TRBD2. This CDR3 contains 16 residues. CDR1 is SGHNT and CDR2 is YYREEE in the germline V gene (reference sequence). Trimming took 0 bases from V and 5 from J; bases not matched to a gene: 6. Here the CDR3 reads CASSLGTSGGGETQYF. In DNA, the CDR3 is TGTGCCAGCAGCTTGGGAACTAGCGGGGGCGGGGAGACCCAGTACTTC.

In nucleotides, the CDR3 is TGTGCCAGCAGTCGGATGGTAGATACGCAGTATTTT. It translates to CASSRMVDTQYF. The rearrangement links TRBV5-6 to TRBJ2-3, with D unclear. Germline CDR1 SGHDT, CDR2 YYEEEE. The CDR3 has 12 amino acids. Trimming shortened V by 5 bases and J by 5 bases, and 9 bases separated the two germline ends.

The chain is built from TRBV30 and TRBJ2-1; 9 positions match TRBD1. CDR3 length: 15 amino acids. V lost 0 bases to trimming and J lost 2 bases; unmatched junction nucleotides: 2. Germline-derived CDR1 and CDR2 are GTSNPN and SVGIG (reference sequence). CDR3 residues: CAWSVGTGPYNEQFF. Here the CDR3 DNA reads TGTGCCTGGAGTGTAGGGACAGGGCCCTACAATGAGCAGTTCTTC.

The chain carries TRBV5-4 and TRBJ2-5, with 8 positions matching TRBD1. The CDR3 is 15 residues long. V lost 2 bases to trimming and J lost 4 bases; unmatched junction nucleotides: 7. In germline, CDR1 is SGHNT, CDR2 YYREEE (reference sequence). In DNA form, the CDR3 reads TGTGCCAGCAGCTTCAGGACAGGGTTTGGAGAGACCCAGTACTTC. Its protein is CASSFRTGFGETQYF.

The chain joins TRBV6-1 to TRBJ2-4, with 12 nucleotides matching TRBD2. Trimming at V came to 1 base and at J to 8 bases, leaving 9 bases not matched to a gene. This CDR3 has 17 amino acids. Germline V lookup: CDR1 MNHNS, CDR2 SASEGT. In DNA, the CDR3 is TGTGCCAGCAGTGAAGAGGGACTAGCGGGCCGTCGAGACATTCAGTACTTC. This encodes CASSEEGLAGRRDIQYF.

In this sample, this clone turned up once. The genes are TRBV2 and TRBJ1-4, with 9 nucleotides matching TRBD1. This CDR3 region has 15 residues. J lost 5 bases, V lost 5 bases, and 6 bases had no gene match. Germline V lookup: CDR1 SNHLY, CDR2 FYNNEI. CDR3 coding DNA: TGTGCCAGCAGTTACCCCGGGACAGGGAATGAAAAACTGTTTTTT. This gives the protein CASSYPGTGNEKLFF.

This clone turned up a few times. V gene TRBV11-2 combines with J gene TRBJ2-7; 9 bases are a match to TRBD2. Trimming took 8 bases from V and 0 from J; bases not matched to a gene: 14. The germline CDR1 and CDR2 sequences are SGHAT and FQNNGV. The CDR3 has 17 amino acids. The CDR3 region is CASQPGTSLWSSYEQYF. In nucleotides, the CDR3 is TGTGCCAGCCAACCGGGGACTAGCCTCTGGAGCTCCTACGAGCAGTACTTC. Full variable domain (outside the CDR3, taken from reference TRBV11-2 and TRBJ2-7): EAGVAQSPRYKIIEKRQSVAFWCNPISGHATLYWYQQILGQGPKLLIQFQNNGVVDDSQLPKDRFSAERLKGVDSTLKIQPAKLEDSAVYLCASQPGTSLWSSYEQYFGPGTRLTVT.

The CDR3 DNA reads TGTGCCAGCAGCAAGGGGCCCTATGGCTACACCTTC. It encodes CASSKGPYGYTF. This chain connects TRBV5-8 to TRBJ1-2; D is perhaps TRBD1 (5 bases). Deletions cut 4 bases from V and 4 bases from J, with 8 bases between. CDR1 is SGHTS, CDR2 YDEGEE, per germline. The length of the CDR3 is 12 residues.

This chain connects TRBV10-2 to TRBJ2-5, with 11 positions matching TRBD2. The CDR3 is 13 residues long. Trimming at V came to 6 bases and at J to 11 bases, leaving 8 bases not matched to a gene. Germline V gene lookup returns CDR1 WSHSY and CDR2 SAAADI. The CDR3 DNA follows: TGCGCCAGCAGGACTAGCGGGGCTACGGAGCAGTACTTC. Amino acids: CASRTSGATEQYF.

This clone was found once. The rearrangement links TRBV6-1 to TRBJ1-4; D is ambiguous. The V gene lost 2 bases and the J gene lost 9 bases, with 7 bases spanning the gap. The CDR3 is made up of 12 amino acids. Per the germline V gene, CDR1 is MNHNS and CDR2 is SASEGT. CDR3 amino acids: CASSEFQKKLFF. DNA for the CDR3: TGTGCCAGCAGTGAATTCCAGAAAAAACTGTTTTTT.

This sequence joins TRBV5-4 and TRBJ2-7; 11 nucleotides line up with TRBD2. This CDR3 is 13 amino acids long. Losses at the gene ends were 5 bases for V and 12 bases for J; bases not matched to a gene: 10. The germline gives CDR1 SGHNT, CDR2 YYREEE (reference sequence). This CDR3 is CASSGLAGSSWYF. Here the CDR3 DNA reads TGTGCCAGCAGTGGACTAGCGGGTAGCTCCTGGTACTTC.

The chain employs TRBV5-1 and TRBJ1-1; D may be TRBD1 (5 bases). Trimming left V 1 base short and J 0 bases short, with 7 bases between. In germline, CDR1 is SGHRS, CDR2 YFSETQ. The CDR3 sequence is 14 residues long. CDR3 protein: CASSLRGMNTEAFF. CDR3 bases: TGCGCCAGCAGCTTGCGGGGGATGAACACTGAAGCTTTCTTT.

The chain employs TRBV27 and TRBJ1-2; no clear D. The germline gives CDR1 MNHEY, CDR2 SMNVEV (reference sequence). Trimming shortened V by 2 bases and J by 5 bases, and 21 bases separated the two germline ends. This CDR3 spans 17 amino acids. The CDR3 region is CASSLHGIRELGYGYTF. CDR3 bases: TGTGCCAGCAGTTTACACGGGATTAGGGAACTCGGTTATGGCTACACCTTC.

This chain joins TRBV5-1 and TRBJ1-1, with 7 positions matching TRBD1. The CDR3 length is 13 residues. After removal of 4 bases from V and 6 bases from J, the junction contained 6 bases not matched to a gene. CDR1 is SGHRS, CDR2 YFSETQ, per germline. The CDR3 nucleotides read TGCGCCAGCAGCGGCGGGACAGTGGCTGAAGCTTTCTTT. This sequence encodes CASSGGTVAEAFF.

This chain links TRBV27 with TRBJ2-2; D is perhaps TRBD1 (7 bases). The ends were cut back, 0 bases at V and 7 bases at J, with 15 bases in the middle. Looked up from germline, CDR1 is MNHEY and CDR2 is SMNVEV (reference sequence). The CDR3 consists of 16 residues. The CDR3 coding sequence is TGTGCCAGCAGTTTATCTAAGACAGGGAGGATCGGGGAGCTGTTTTTT. Its translation: CASSLSKTGRIGELFF.

The CDR3 reads CATSTNRDRGNSPLHF. CDR3 bases: TGTGCCACCTCGACTAACCGGGACAGGGGTAATTCACCCCTCCACTTT. This chain uses TRBV15 with TRBJ1-6, with 10 bases lining up with TRBD1. CDR3 size: 16 residues. With 8 bases clipped from V and 6 bases from J, the junction kept 10 bases outside the gene matches. The germline V gene encodes CDR1 LNHNV and CDR2 YYDKDF (reference sequence).